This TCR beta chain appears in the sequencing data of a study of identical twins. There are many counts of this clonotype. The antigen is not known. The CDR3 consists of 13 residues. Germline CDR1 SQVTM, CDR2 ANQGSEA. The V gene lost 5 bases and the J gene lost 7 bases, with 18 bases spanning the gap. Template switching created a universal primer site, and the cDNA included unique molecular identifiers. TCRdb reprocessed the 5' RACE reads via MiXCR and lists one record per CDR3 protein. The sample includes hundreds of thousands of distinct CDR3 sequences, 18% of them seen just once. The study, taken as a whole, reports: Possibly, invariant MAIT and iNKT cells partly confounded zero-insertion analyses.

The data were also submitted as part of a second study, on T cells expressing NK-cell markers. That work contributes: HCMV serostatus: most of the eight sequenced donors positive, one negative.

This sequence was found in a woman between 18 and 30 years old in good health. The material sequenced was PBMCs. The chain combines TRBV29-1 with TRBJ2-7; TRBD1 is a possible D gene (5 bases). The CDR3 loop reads CSVLRKGLEEQYF. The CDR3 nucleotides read TGCAGCGTTCTTCGGAAGGGGCTAGAGGAGCAGTACTTC.